These 7 T cell receptor beta chains were all obtained from the same sample, sequenced in a study of T-cell reconstitution after alpha-beta-depleted transplantation in children. Unique molecular identifiers were incorporated when the TCRbeta library was constructed. TCRdb fed the PCR reads into MiXCR, producing one record per CDR3 protein. The sample holds around 500,000 distinct CDR3 sequences, about 21% seen once. The sequences come from PBMCs, mostly from graft donor cells, collected 360 days after TCRalphabeta/CD19-depleted stem cell transplant. Source of these receptors: a boy under two years old who had a stem cell transplant for acute myeloid leukemia, so the T cells may come from the graft donor.

This clonotype was detected only a few times. The chain joins TRBV12-3 or TRBV12-4 to TRBJ2-4; D perhaps matches TRBD1 (5 bases). The CDR3 is made up of 14 amino acids. Between the trimmed V and J ends, which lost 6 bases and 2 bases, there was a span of 11 bases. CDR3 amino acids: CASSPDTTKNIQYF. The DNA for the CDR3 is TGTGCCAGCAGCCCGGACACTACCAAAAACATTCAGTACTTC.

This clonotype has only a few counts. The chain joins TRBV12-3 or TRBV12-4 to TRBJ2-7; D may be TRBD1 (6 bases). CDR3 length: 14 amino acids. With 3 bases removed from V and 6 bases from J, the gap between germline ends came to 15 bases. CDR3 DNA sequence: TGTGCCAGCAGTTTGGGTAGCGAGGGGGTCGAGCAGTACGTC. It codes for CASSLGSEGVEQYV.

CDR3 DNA: TGCAGCGTTTTATCGGGGGGGAGGACAGATACGCAGTATTTT. Translated, it gives CSVLSGGRTDTQYF. The chain links TRBV29-1 to TRBJ2-3; 8 bases agree with TRBD2. The CDR3 extends over 14 amino acids. Trimming removed 5 bases from V and 3 bases from J; junction bases left unmatched: 7. The germline V gene has CDR1 SQVTM and CDR2 ANQGSEA.

This clonotype showed up just a few times. The chain joins TRBV20-1 to TRBJ2-3, with D unclear. There are 10 residues in the CDR3. CDR1 and CDR2 from the germline V gene are DFQATT and SNEGSKA (reference sequence). Deletions cut 8 bases from V and 7 bases from J, with 10 bases between. CDR3 in DNA: TGCAGTTCCTGGCGGAATACGCAGTATTTT. Protein: CSSWRNTQYF.

This clonotype was seen repeatedly, ten times or more. The chain joins TRBV10-3 to TRBJ1-1; D gene unclear. Deletions cut 5 bases from V and 1 base from J, with 14 bases between. The CDR3 loop spans 15 amino acids. The germline CDR1 and CDR2 sequences are ENHRY and SYGVKD. The CDR3 is CAISRAWSGNTEAFF. The CDR3 nucleotides are TGTGCCATCAGTAGAGCTTGGAGTGGGAACACTGAAGCTTTCTTT.

This clonotype was seen at least ten times. The CDR3 reads CASSEYRDHNSPLHF. CDR3 in DNA: TGTGCCAGCAGTGAATACAGGGACCATAATTCACCCCTCCACTTT. The chain couples TRBV25-1 to TRBJ1-6; tentative D call: TRBD1 (5 bases). CDR1 MGHDK and CDR2 SYGVNS come from the germline V gene. The CDR3 length is 15 residues. V gave up 0 bases and J gave up 5 bases, with 8 bases separating them.

This clonotype was picked up many times. The chain recombines TRBV20-1 with TRBJ2-1; 11 positions match TRBD2. The ends lost 0 bases at V and 10 bases at J; junction bases unmatched: 5. CDR1 is DFQATT and CDR2 is SNEGSKA in the germline V gene (reference sequence). The CDR3 runs to 14 residues. The CDR3 nucleotides are TGCAGTGCTAGAGATAGGCTAGCGGGGGGAGAGCAGTTCTTC. Its protein product is CSARDRLAGGEQFF.